This TCR beta chain appears in the sequencing data of a study of T cell responses to AZD1222 COVID-19 vaccine. Overall study findings and caveats: Spike-spanning, vaccine-associated CD4 TCRs were dominant at 160-218 and 743-854. Spike-specific TCR repertoires showed rising breadth and depth after two AZD1222 doses.

Germline V CDR1 and CDR2: KGHSH, LQKENI. J gave up 6 bases and V 5 bases, and 3 bases lay outside the gene matches. The CDR3 consists of 14 residues. About this clone: Antigen: not known.

Analyses pooled second doses at about 4 or about 12 weeks. Here immunoSEQ multiplex PCR was the method, and the copy in TCRdb shows in-frame clones only, minus some. The table lists roughly 150,000 clones, 85% to 95% of them singletons. The clonotype originates from an adult who received the AZD1222 COVID-19 vaccine. The genes are TRBV18 and TRBJ1-5, with TRBD1 matching 11 bases. The sequences come from peripheral blood, collected 28 days after the second AZD1222 dose. The chain's CDR3 is CASSWDRGTQPQHF. CDR3 bases: TGTGCCAGCTCATGGGACAGGGGGACTCAGCCCCAGCATTTT.